This T cell receptor (beta chain) was retrieved from a study of blood T cell repertoires in COVID-19. At the level of the study: Acute and convalescent COVID-19 specimens originated in the United States, Italy and Spain. Sources were T cells, B-cell-depleted T cells, or PBMCs; the material itself was cDNA or gDNA.

About this clone itself: The identical CDR3 is also encoded by other nucleotide sequences in the sample.

Original analysis: It was from reference gene primer amplification that nucleated cell counts were estimated. Using immunoSEQ multiplex PCR, the repertoire was profiled, and TCRdb retains in-frame clones only, with some absent. The D gene and trimming were derived from the DNA, and the V and J assignments and clone size from that table. The profile shows fewer than 250,000 clones, more than 85% of them singletons. The germline CDR1 and CDR2 sequences are LGHDT and YNNKEL (reference sequence). V lost 8 bases to trimming and J lost 5 bases, with 10 bases between them. The length of the CDR3 is 11 residues.

The sequencing input was peripheral blood. V usage is TRBV3-1 (or the pseudogene TRBV3-2) and J usage is TRBJ2-7, with D maybe TRBD2 (6 bases). The origin of this receptor is a man aged 40-49 years with acute or convalescent COVID-19. The CDR3 sequence: CASSRGNEQYF. The CDR3 coding sequence is TGTGCCAGCTCTCGGGGGAACGAGCAGTACTTC.